The present T cell receptor (beta chain) was sequenced within a study of blood T cell repertoires in COVID-19. Study background: The samples span acute and convalescent COVID-19 from the United States, Italy and Spain. PBMCs, B-cell-depleted T cells, or T cells provided the cDNA or gDNA that made up the material.

Assay: immunoSEQ multiplex PCR; the TCRdb copy retains only in-frame clones and omits some. The sample contains around 130,000 clones, 75% to 85% of which appear only once. Per germline, CDR1 SGHTS and CDR2 YDEGEE. Trimming took 6 bases from V and 2 from J, leaving 15 bases between them. The CDR3 covers 15 residues. The sequence derives from a man older than 75 with acute or convalescent COVID-19. Sequencing was performed on peripheral blood. The V gene is TRBV5-8, the J gene TRBJ2-1, with no clear D. The CDR3 DNA reads TGTGCCAGCATCCCCAGCACTGAGGCCTACAATGAGCAGTTCTTC. This codes for CASIPSTEAYNEQFF. The full variable domain, rest sourced from reference TRBV5-8 and TRBJ2-1, is EAGVTQSPTHLIKTRGQQATLRCSPISGHTSVYWYQQALGLGLQFLLWYDEGEERNRGNFPPRFSGRQFPNYSSELNVNALELEDSALYLCASIPSTEAYNEQFFGPGTRLTVL.